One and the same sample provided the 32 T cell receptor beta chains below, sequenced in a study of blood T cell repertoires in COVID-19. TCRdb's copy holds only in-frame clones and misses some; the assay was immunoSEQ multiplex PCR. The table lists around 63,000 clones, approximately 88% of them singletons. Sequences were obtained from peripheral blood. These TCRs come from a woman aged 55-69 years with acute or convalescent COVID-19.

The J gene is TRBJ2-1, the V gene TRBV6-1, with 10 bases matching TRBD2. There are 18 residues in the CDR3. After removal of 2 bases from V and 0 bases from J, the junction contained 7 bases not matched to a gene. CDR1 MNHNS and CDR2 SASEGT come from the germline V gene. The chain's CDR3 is CASSELTSGLSSYNEQFF. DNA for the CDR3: TGTGCCAGCAGTGAATTGACTAGCGGGCTAAGCTCCTACAATGAGCAGTTCTTC.

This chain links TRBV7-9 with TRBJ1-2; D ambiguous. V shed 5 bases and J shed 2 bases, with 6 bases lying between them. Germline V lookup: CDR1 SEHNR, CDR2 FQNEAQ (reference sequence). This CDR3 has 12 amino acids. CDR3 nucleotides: TGTGCCAGCAGCGGAGGGAACTATGGCTACACCTTC. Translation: CASSGGNYGYTF.

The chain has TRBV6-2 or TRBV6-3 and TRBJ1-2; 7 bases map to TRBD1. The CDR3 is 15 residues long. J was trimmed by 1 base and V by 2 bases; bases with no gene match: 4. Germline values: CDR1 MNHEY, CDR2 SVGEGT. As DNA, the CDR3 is TGTGCCAGCAGTTACCTTACAGGGGTTAACTATGGCTACACCTTC. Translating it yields CASSYLTGVNYGYTF.

The CDR3 region has the DNA TGTGCCAGCAGTGAAGGCGGAGGAAGCTCCTACGAGCAGTACGTC. It encodes CASSEGGGSSYEQYV. The chain couples TRBV2 to TRBJ2-7; TRBD2 is a possible D gene (5 bases). The CDR3 is made up of 15 amino acids. Germline V CDR1 and CDR2: SNHLY, FYNNEI. V was pared by 1 base and J by 0 bases, with 10 bases between.

CDR3 coding DNA: TGTGCCAGCAGCCAAGCGAGCGGGTTGAGGGGGGAGCTGTTTTTT. Residues: CASSQASGLRGELFF. The chain uses TRBV4-2 and TRBJ2-2; D perhaps matches TRBD2 (6 bases). V was pared by 1 base and J by 8 bases, with 14 bases between. Per the germline V gene, CDR1 is LGHNA and CDR2 is YNFKEQ. The CDR3 sequence is 15 residues long.

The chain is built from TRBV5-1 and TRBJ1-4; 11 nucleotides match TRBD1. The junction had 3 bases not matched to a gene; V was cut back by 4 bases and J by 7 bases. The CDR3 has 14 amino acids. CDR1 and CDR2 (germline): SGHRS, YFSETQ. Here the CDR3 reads CASSRTGGGEKLFF. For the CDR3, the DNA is TGCGCCAGCAGCAGGACAGGGGGCGGTGAAAAACTGTTTTTT.

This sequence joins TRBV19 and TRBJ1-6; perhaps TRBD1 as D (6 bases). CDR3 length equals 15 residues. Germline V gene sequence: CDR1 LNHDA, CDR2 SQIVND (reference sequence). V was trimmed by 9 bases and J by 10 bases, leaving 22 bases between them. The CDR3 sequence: CASRLGGGVKSPLHF. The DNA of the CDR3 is TGTGCCAGCAGGCTTGGGGGGGGCGTAAAATCACCCCTCCACTTT.

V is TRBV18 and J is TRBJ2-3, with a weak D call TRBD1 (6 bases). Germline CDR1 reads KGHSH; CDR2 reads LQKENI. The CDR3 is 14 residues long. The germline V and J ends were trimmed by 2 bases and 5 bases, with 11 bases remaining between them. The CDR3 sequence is CASSPTGIRDTQYF. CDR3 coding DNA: TGTGCCAGCTCACCAACAGGGATCAGAGATACGCAGTATTTT. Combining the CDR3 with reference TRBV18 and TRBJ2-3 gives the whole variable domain NAGVMQNPRHLVRRRGQEARLRCSPMKGHSHVYWYRQLPEEGLKFMVYLQKENIIDESGMPKERFSAEFPKEGPSILRIQQVVRGDSAAYFCASSPTGIRDTQYFGPGTRLTVL.

The CDR3 nucleotides read TGTGCCAGCTCGAACCCGTTTGCAGCTAATGAAAAACTGTTTTTT. Translation gives CASSNPFAANEKLFF. V usage is TRBV6-5 and J usage is TRBJ1-4; D call uncertain. CDR1 and CDR2 (germline): MNHEY, SVGAGI. The CDR3 has 15 amino acids. The V end was cut by 8 bases, the J end by 3 bases, with 16 bases between.

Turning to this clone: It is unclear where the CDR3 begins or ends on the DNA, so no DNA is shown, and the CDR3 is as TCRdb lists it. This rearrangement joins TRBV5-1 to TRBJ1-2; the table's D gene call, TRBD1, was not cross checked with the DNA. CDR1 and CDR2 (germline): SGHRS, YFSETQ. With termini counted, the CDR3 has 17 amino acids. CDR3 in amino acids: CASSFGPGRFGSDGYTF.

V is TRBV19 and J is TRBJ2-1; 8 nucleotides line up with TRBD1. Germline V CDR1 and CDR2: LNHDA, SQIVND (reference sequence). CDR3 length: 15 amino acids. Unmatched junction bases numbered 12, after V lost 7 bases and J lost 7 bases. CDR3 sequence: CASMNGQGGNNEQFF. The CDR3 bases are TGTGCCAGTATGAATGGACAGGGAGGTAATAATGAGCAGTTCTTC.

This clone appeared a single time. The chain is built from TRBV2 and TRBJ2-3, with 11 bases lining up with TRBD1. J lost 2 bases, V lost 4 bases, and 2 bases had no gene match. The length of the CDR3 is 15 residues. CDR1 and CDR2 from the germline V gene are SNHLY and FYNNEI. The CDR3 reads CASSGDRGNTDTQYF. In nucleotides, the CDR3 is TGTGCCAGCAGTGGGGACAGGGGGAACACAGATACGCAGTATTTT. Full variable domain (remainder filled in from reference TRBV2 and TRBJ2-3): EPEVTQTPSHQVTQMGQEVILRCVPISNHLYFYWYRQILGQKVEFLVSFYNNEISEKSEIFDDQFSVERPDGSNFTLKIRSTKLEDSAMYFCASSGDRGNTDTQYFGPGTRLTVL.

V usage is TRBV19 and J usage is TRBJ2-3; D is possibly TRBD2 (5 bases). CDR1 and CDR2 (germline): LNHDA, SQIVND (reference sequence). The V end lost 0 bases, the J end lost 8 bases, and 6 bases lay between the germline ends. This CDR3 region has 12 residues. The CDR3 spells CASSIEGSTQYF. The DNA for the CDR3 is TGTGCCAGTAGTATAGAGGGGAGTACGCAGTATTTT.

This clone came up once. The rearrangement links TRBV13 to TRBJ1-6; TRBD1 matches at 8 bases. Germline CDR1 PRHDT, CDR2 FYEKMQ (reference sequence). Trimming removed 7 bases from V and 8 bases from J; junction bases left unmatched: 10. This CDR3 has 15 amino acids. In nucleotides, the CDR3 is TGTGCCAGCACCATCTCCTACAGGGGGGATTCACCCCTCCACTTT. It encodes CASTISYRGDSPLHF.

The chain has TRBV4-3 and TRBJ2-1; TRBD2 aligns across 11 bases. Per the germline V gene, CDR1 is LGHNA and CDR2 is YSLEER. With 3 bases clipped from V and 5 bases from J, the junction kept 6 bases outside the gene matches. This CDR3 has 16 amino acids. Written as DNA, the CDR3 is TGCGCCAGCAGCCAGGAACTAGCGGGAGTCGACAATGAGCAGTTCTTC. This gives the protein CASSQELAGVDNEQFF.

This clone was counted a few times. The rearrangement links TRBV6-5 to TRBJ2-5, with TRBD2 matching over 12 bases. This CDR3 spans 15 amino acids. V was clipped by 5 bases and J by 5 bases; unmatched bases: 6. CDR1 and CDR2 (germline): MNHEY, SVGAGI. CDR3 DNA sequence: TGTGCCAGCAGTACCCGACTAGCGGGAGATGAGACCCAGTACTTC. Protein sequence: CASSTRLAGDETQYF.

CDR3 nucleotides: TGTGCCAGCAGCTTACTAAACCAGCCCCAGCATTTT. Protein product: CASSLLNQPQHF. The V gene is TRBV7-9, the J gene TRBJ1-5, with no clear D. The V end was cut by 2 bases, the J end by 7 bases, with 6 bases between. The CDR3 has 12 residues. From germline, CDR1 is SEHNR and CDR2 FQNEAQ (reference sequence).

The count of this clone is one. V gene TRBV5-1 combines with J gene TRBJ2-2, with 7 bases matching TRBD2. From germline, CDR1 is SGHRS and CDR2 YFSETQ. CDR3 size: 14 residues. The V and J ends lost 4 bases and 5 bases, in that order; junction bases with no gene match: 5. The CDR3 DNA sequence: TGCGCCAGCAGCCCCCGGGGAGGGACCGGGGAGCTGTTTTTT. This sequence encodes CASSPRGGTGELFF.

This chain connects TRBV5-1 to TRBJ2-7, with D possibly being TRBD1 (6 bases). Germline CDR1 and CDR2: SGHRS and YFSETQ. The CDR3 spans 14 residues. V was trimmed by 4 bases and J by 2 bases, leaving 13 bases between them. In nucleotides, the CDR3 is TGCGCCAGCAGCCGGTCAGGGGACACCTACGAGCAGTACGTC. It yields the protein CASSRSGDTYEQYV.

CDR3 protein: CASSLGLAGSQYF. The CDR3, as DNA: TGTGCCAGCAGCTTAGGACTAGCGGGGTCGCAGTATTTT. The rearrangement uses TRBV7-9 and TRBJ2-3, with TRBD2 matching 11 bases. The CDR3 runs 13 residues. From germline, CDR1 is SEHNR and CDR2 FQNEAQ (reference sequence). Trimming cost V 1 base and J 10 bases; bases outside gene matches: 1.

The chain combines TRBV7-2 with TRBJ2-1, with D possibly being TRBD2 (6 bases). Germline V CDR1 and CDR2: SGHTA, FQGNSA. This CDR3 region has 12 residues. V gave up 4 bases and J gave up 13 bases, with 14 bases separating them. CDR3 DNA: TGTGCCAGCAGCTACGCCTCCGCGGGACAGTTCTTC. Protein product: CASSYASAGQFF.

The DNA for the CDR3 is TGTGCCAGCTCACCACTCAGGGGGCAGCCCAACTATGGCTACACCTTC. This encodes CASSPLRGQPNYGYTF. The V gene is TRBV18, the J gene TRBJ1-2; 8 bases align to TRBD1. This CDR3 has 16 amino acids. The germline V gene has CDR1 KGHSH and CDR2 LQKENI. The junction had 6 bases not matched to a gene; V was cut back by 1 base and J by 2 bases. Supplemented by reference TRBV18 and TRBJ1-2, the full variable domain reads NAGVMQNPRHLVRRRGQEARLRCSPMKGHSHVYWYRQLPEEGLKFMVYLQKENIIDESGMPKERFSAEFPKEGPSILRIQQVVRGDSAAYFCASSPLRGQPNYGYTFGSGTRLTVV.

DNA for the CDR3: TGTGCCAGCAGCTTGGGACGAGGCGGGAGGGCCTACGAGCAGTACGTC. This translates into CASSLGRGGRAYEQYV. The rearrangement uses TRBV11-2 and TRBJ2-7, with TRBD2 matching over 9 bases. Germline loops: CDR1 SGHAT, CDR2 FQNNGV. The V and J ends lost 3 bases and 2 bases, in that order; junction bases with no gene match: 8. CDR3 length: 16 amino acids.

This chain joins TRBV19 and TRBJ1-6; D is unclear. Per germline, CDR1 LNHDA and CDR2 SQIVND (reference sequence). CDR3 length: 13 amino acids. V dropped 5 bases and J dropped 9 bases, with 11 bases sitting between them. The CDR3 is CASSEEGGSPLHF. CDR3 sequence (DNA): TGTGCCAGTAGTGAGGAGGGAGGTTCACCCCTCCACTTT.

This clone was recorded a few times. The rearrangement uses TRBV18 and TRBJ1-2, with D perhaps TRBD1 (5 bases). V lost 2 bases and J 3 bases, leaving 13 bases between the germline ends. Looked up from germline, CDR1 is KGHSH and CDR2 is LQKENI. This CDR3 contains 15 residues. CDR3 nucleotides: TGTGCCAGCTCACCAGGGTCCGGCAGGGACTATGGCTACACCTTC. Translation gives CASSPGSGRDYGYTF. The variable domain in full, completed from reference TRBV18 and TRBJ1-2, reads NAGVMQNPRHLVRRRGQEARLRCSPMKGHSHVYWYRQLPEEGLKFMVYLQKENIIDESGMPKERFSAEFPKEGPSILRIQQVVRGDSAAYFCASSPGSGRDYGYTFGSGTRLTVV.

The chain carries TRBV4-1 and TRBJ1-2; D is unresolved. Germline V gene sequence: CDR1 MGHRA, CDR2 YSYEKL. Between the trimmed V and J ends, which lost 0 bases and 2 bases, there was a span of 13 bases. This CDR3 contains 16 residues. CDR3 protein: CASSQERWTINYGYTF. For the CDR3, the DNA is TGCGCCAGCAGCCAAGAACGATGGACTATAAACTATGGCTACACCTTC.

This chain's CDR3 is CASSPSSLLEQFF. CDR3 sequence (DNA): TGTGCCAGCAGCCCCTCTAGTCTCCTTGAGCAGTTCTTC. The chain combines TRBV7-9 with TRBJ2-1; D unresolved. The CDR3 is 13 amino acids. The germline CDR1 and CDR2 sequences are SEHNR and FQNEAQ (reference sequence). Deletions cut 5 bases from V and 9 bases from J, with 14 bases between.

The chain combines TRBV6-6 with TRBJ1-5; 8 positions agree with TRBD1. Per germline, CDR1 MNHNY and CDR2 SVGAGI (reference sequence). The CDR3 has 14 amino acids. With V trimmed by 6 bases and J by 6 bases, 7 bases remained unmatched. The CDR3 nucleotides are TGTGCCAGCAGCCCCACGACAGGGGTTCAGCCCCAGCATTTT. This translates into CASSPTTGVQPQHF.

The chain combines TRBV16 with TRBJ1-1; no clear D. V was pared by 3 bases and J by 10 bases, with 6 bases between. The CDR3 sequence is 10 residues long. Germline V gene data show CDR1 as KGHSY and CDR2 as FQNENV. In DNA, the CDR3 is TGTGCCAGCAGCCACCCCGGAGCTTTCTTT. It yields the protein CASSHPGAFF. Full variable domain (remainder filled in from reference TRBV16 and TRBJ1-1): GEEVAQTPKHLVRGEGQKAKLYCAPIKGHSYVFWYQQVLKNEFKFLISFQNENVFDETGMPKERFSAKCLPNSPCSLEIQATKLEDSAVYFCASSHPGAFFGQGTRLTVV.

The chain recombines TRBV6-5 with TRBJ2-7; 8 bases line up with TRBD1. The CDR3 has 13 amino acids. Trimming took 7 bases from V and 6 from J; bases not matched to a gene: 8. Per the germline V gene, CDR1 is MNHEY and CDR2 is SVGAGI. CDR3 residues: CASKDRAWGEQYV. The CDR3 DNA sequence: TGTGCCAGCAAGGACAGGGCTTGGGGCGAGCAGTACGTC.

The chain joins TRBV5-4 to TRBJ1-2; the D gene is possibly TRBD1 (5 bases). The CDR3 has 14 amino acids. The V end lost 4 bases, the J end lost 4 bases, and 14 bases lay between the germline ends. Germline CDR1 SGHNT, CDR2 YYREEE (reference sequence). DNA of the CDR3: TGTGCCAGCAGCAGAGGACAAGACGGCTATGGCTACACCTTC. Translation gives CASSRGQDGYGYTF.

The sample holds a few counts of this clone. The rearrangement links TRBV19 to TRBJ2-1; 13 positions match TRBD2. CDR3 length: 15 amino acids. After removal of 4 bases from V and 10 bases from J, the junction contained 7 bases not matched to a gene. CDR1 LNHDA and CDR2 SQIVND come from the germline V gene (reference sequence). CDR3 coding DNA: TGTGCCAGTAGTAACCGGGGACTAGCGGGGTCCGAGCAGTTCTTC. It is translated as CASSNRGLAGSEQFF.